These 2 T cell receptor beta chains were all obtained from the same sample, sequenced in a study of T cell responses to AZD1222 COVID-19 vaccine. This table comes from immunoSEQ multiplex PCR, and its TCRdb copy is limited to in-frame clones, with some not included. The repertoire holds around 130,000 clones, 91% seen once, with around 2.8% in the top ten. Sequenced here: peripheral blood, sampled on day 0 of AZD1222 vaccination. The source of these receptors is an adult in good health.

V usage is TRBV27 and J usage is TRBJ1-4, with D uncertain. The CDR3 spans 12 residues. CDR1 and CDR2 from the germline V gene are MNHEY and SMNVEV (reference sequence). Trimming removed 6 bases from V and 8 bases from J, with 10 bases in between. Here the CDR3 reads CASREGFEKLFF. For the CDR3, the DNA is TGTGCCAGCAGGGAGGGTTTCGAAAAACTGTTTTTT. The full variable domain, rest sourced from reference TRBV27 and TRBJ1-4, is EAQVTQNPRYLITVTGKKLTVTCSQNMNHEYMSWYRQDPGLGLRQIYYSMNVEVTDKGDVPEGYKVSRKEKRNFPLILESPSPNQTSLYFCASREGFEKLFFGSGTQLSVL.

V is TRBV4-1 and J is TRBJ2-2; TRBD1 aligns across 9 bases. The ends lost 0 bases at V and 0 bases at J; junction bases unmatched: 5. Germline V lookup: CDR1 MGHRA, CDR2 YSYEKL. CDR3 length: 18 amino acids. The CDR3 region is CASSQEAQGAANTGELFF. The CDR3 DNA is TGCGCCAGCAGCCAAGAGGCACAGGGGGCCGCGAACACCGGGGAGCTGTTTTTT.